This entry lists 11 T cell receptor beta chains sequenced from one sample in a study of shared clonotypes between healthy human individuals. The data were produced by immunoSEQ multiplex PCR, yet TCRdb's version contains in-frame clones alone and is incomplete. The sample shows 550,000 to 800,000 clones, around two thirds of them seen only once. The material sequenced was memory CD4+ T cells sorted from blood. As for subset: CD45RA-negative fraction. Receptors originate from a woman aged 30 to 39 in good health.

V usage is TRBV6-1 and J usage is TRBJ2-3; 10 nucleotides align to TRBD2. V dropped 10 bases and J dropped 3; count of bases not matched to a gene: 7. This CDR3 spans 14 amino acids. Germline V gene lookup returns CDR1 MNHNS and CDR2 SASEGT. The CDR3 coding sequence is TGTGCCATCAGGCTAGCGGGAGTTACAGATACGCAGTATTTT. Amino acid sequence: CAIRLAGVTDTQYF.

This chain joins TRBV10-1 and TRBJ1-5, with 9 bases identical to TRBD1. The CDR3 consists of 16 residues. The germline V gene encodes CDR1 WNHNN and CDR2 SYGVQD (reference sequence). Trimming took 2 bases from V and 2 from J; bases not matched to a gene: 4. The CDR3 loop is CASSERDRVGNQPQHF. The CDR3 region has the DNA TGCGCCAGCAGTGAGAGGGACAGGGTGGGCAATCAGCCCCAGCATTTT.

The V call is TRBV5-6, the J call TRBJ2-3; D gene unclear. CDR3 size: 12 residues. Germline V gene sequence: CDR1 SGHDT, CDR2 YYEEEE. V lost 4 bases, J lost 0 bases, and 3 bases lay in between. The chain's CDR3 is CASSGSTDTQYF. CDR3 nucleotide sequence: TGTGCCAGCAGCGGGAGCACAGATACGCAGTATTTT. The full variable domain, its missing parts supplied by reference TRBV5-6 and TRBJ2-3, is DAGVTQSPTHLIKTRGQQVTLRCSPKSGHDTVSWYQQALGQGPQFIFQYYEEEERQRGNFPDRFSGHQFPNYSSELNVNALLLGDSALYLCASSGSTDTQYFGPGTRLTVL.

The V and J genes are TRBV27 and TRBJ2-5, with TRBD1 matching over 8 bases. V shed 5 bases and J 2 bases; nucleotides not matched to a gene: 7. Germline values: CDR1 MNHEY, CDR2 SMNVEV (reference sequence). The CDR3 runs to 15 residues. The CDR3 DNA sequence: TGTGCCAGCAGTCCTCAGGGGGCTTGGCAAGAGACCCAGTACTTC. Translated: CASSPQGAWQETQYF.

As to this clone: The same CDR3 arises from other DNA sequences in this sample as well. The CDR3 region is CASSESISNQPQHF. The CDR3 DNA reads TGTGCCAGCAGTGAATCCATTAGCAATCAGCCCCAGCATTTT. The chain couples TRBV2 to TRBJ1-5; no firm D call. V lost 2 bases, J lost 0 bases, and 5 bases lay in between. This CDR3 has 14 amino acids. Germline CDR1 SNHLY, CDR2 FYNNEI.

As to this clone: A far bigger clonotype differs at one base, so this is likely a read error. Other DNA sequences from this sample encode an identical CDR3 as well. The rearrangement joins TRBV6-5 to TRBJ2-1; 9 positions agree with TRBD2. The CDR3 is 15 residues long. J was trimmed by 0 bases and V by 6 bases; bases with no gene match: 3. Germline CDR1 and CDR2: MNHEY and SVGAGI. The CDR3, as DNA: TGTGCCAGCAGCCGTAGCGGGAGCTCCTACAATGAGCAGTTCTTC. Amino acids: CASSRSGSSYNEQFF.

As concerns this clone: Distinct nucleotide sequences in the sample also encode this CDR3. The DNA of the CDR3 is TGCGCCAGCAGCTCCCAGGGGAACACTGAAGCTTTCTTT. It is translated as CASSSQGNTEAFF. The chain is built from TRBV5-1 and TRBJ1-1; weak D call: TRBD1 (5 bases). The CDR3 length is 13 residues. The germline V gene has CDR1 SGHRS and CDR2 YFSETQ. V lost 3 bases and J lost 1, with 7 bases in between.

This clone showed up just a few times. The V call is TRBV25-1, the J call TRBJ2-3, with D possibly called TRBD1 or TRBD2 (6 bases each). The CDR3 contains 15 residues. Trimming stripped 1 base from V and 0 bases from J, with 8 bases between. Germline assignment: CDR1 MGHDK and CDR2 SYGVNS. The CDR3 nucleotides read TGTGCCAGCAGTGAATGGGGGGCTAGCACAGATACGCAGTATTTT. This encodes CASSEWGASTDTQYF.

A word on this clone: One end of the junction does not line up with germline, which may come from a read error. This chain links TRBV14 with TRBJ1-3, with D uncertain. Germline lookup yields CDR1 SGHDN and CDR2 FVKESK. The length of the CDR3 is 14 residues. CDR3 residues: CASSQDLGGTTIYF. CDR3 DNA: TGTGCCAGCAGCCAAGATCTCGGAGGAACCACCATATATTTT.

The chain joins TRBV27 to TRBJ1-3; tentatively, D is TRBD1 (5 bases). V dropped 3 bases and J dropped 2 bases, with 11 bases sitting between them. Germline assignment: CDR1 MNHEY and CDR2 SMNVEV (reference sequence). The CDR3 consists of 15 residues. In nucleotides, the CDR3 is TGTGCCAGCAGTTTGGGCCGGGGCGCTGGAAACACCATATATTTT. Protein: CASSLGRGAGNTIYF.

The chain carries TRBV7-6 and TRBJ2-3; D call uncertain. The CDR3 length is 13 residues. V shed 0 bases and J shed 6 bases, with 7 bases lying between them. Germline-derived CDR1 and CDR2 are SGHVS and FNYEAQ. Here the CDR3 reads CASSLALGDTQYF. Here the CDR3 DNA reads TGTGCCAGCAGCTTAGCGCTGGGGGATACGCAGTATTTT.